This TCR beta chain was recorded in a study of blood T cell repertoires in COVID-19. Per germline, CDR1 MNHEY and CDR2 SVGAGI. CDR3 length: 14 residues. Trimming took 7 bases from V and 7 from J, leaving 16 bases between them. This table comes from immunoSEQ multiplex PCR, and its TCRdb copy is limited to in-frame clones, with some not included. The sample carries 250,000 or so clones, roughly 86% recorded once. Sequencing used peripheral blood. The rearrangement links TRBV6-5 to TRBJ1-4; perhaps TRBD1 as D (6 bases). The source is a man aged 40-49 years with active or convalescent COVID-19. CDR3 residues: CASTMAGEGEKLFF. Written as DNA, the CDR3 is TGTGCCAGCACCATGGCAGGGGAGGGTGAAAAACTGTTTTTT.